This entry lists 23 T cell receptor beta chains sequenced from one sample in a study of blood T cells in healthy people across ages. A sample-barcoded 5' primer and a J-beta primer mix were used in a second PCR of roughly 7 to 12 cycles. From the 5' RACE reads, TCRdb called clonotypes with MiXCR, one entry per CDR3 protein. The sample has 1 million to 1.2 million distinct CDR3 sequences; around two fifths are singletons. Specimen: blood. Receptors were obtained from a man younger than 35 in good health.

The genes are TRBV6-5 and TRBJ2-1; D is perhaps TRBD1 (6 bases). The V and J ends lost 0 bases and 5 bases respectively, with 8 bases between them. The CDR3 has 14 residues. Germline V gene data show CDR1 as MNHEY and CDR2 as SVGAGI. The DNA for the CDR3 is TGTGCCAGCAGTTACTCCGGACAGCACAATGAGCAGTTCTTC. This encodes CASSYSGQHNEQFF.

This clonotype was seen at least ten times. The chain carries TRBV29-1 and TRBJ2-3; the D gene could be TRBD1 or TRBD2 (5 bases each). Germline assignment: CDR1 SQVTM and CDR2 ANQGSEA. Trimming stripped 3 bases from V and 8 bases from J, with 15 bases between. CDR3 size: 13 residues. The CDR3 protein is CSVDLGAGGTQYF. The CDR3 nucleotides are TGCAGCGTTGATCTAGGGGCCGGAGGTACGCAGTATTTT.

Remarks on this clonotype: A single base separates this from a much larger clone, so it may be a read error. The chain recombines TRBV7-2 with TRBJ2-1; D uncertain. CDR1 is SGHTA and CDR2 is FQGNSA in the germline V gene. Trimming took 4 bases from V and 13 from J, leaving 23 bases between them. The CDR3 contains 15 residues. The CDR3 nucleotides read TGTGCCAGCAGCTCTGCCCGAGGTTCAGGAGAGACCCAGTTCTTC. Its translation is CASSSARGSGETQFF.

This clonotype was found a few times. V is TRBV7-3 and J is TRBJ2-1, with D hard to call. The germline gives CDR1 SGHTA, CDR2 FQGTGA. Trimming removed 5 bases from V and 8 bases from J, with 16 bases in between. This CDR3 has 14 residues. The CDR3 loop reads CASSLQDGEDEQFF. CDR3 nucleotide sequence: TGTGCCAGCAGCCTCCAAGACGGTGAGGATGAGCAGTTCTTC.

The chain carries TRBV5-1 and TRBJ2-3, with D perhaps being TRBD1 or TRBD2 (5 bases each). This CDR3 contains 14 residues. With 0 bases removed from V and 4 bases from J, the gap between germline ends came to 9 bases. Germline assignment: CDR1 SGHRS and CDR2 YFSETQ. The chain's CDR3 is CASSLGDGPDTQYF. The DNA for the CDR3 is TGCGCCAGCAGCTTGGGGGACGGTCCAGATACGCAGTATTTT.

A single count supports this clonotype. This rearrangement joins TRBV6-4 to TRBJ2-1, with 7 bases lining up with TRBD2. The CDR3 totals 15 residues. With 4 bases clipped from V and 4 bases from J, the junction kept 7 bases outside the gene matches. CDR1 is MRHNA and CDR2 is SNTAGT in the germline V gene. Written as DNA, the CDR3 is TGTGCCAGCAGTGGCGGGAGCGGAACATACAATGAGCAGTTCTTC. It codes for CASSGGSGTYNEQFF.

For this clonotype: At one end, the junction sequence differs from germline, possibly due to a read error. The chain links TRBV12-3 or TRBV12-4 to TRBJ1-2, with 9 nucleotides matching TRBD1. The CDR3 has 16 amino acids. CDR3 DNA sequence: TGTGCCAGCAGTTTAGCCCGGGACAGGGTAGGATATGGCTACAGCTTC. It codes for CASSLARDRVGYGYSF.

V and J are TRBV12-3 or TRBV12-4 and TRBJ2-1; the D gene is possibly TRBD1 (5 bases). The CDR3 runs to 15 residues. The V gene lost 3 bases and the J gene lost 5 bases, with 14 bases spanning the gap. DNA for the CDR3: TGTGCCAGCAGTTTGGGCAGGGTAACCGACAATGAGCAGTTCTTC. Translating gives CASSLGRVTDNEQFF.

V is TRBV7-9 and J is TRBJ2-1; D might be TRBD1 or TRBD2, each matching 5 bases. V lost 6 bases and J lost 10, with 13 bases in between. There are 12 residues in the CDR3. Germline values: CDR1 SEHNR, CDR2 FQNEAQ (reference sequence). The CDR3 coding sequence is TGTGCCAGCAGTCCTAGCTCAGGGGAGCAGTTCTTC. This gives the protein CASSPSSGEQFF.

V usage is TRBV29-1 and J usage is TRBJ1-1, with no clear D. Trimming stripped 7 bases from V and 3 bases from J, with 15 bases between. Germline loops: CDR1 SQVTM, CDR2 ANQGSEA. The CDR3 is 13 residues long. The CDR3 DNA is TGCAGCGGTGTCCGATCTTTATACACTGAAGCTTTCTTT. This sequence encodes CSGVRSLYTEAFF.

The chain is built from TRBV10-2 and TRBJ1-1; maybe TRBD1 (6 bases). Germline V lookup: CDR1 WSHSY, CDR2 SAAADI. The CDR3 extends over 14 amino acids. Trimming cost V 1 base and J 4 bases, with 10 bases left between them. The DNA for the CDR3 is TGCGCCAGCAGTGAGTGGGGGCAGATCACTGAAGCTTTCTTT. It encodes CASSEWGQITEAFF.

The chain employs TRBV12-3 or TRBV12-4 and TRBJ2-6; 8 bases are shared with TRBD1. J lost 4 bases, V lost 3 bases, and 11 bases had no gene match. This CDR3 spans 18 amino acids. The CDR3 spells CASSLAGQAPWGANVLTF. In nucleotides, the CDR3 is TGTGCCAGCAGTTTGGCGGGACAGGCCCCTTGGGGGGCCAACGTCCTGACTTTC.

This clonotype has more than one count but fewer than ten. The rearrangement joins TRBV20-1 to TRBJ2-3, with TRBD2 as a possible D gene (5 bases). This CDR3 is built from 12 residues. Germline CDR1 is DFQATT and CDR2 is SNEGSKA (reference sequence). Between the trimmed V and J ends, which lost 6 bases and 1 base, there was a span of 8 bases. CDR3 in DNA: TGCAGTGCCCCGAGGGGCACAGATACGCAGTATTTT. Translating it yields CSAPRGTDTQYF.

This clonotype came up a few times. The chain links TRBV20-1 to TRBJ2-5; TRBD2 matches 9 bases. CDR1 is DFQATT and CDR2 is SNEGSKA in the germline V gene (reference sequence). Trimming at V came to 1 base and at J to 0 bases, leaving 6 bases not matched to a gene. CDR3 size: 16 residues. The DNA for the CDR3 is TGCAGTGCTAGAGGCTTAGCGGGGGCGAACCAAGAGACCCAGTACTTC. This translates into CSARGLAGANQETQYF.

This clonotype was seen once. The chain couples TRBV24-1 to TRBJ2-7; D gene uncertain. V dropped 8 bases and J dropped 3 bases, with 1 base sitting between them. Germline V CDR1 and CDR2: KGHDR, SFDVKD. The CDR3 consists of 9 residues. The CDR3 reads CATNYEQYF. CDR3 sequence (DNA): TGTGCCACCAACTACGAGCAGTACTTC.

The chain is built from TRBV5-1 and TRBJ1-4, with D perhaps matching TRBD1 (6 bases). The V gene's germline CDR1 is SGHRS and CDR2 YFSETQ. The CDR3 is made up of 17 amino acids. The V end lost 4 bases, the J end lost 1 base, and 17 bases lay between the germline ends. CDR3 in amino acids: CASSRELGGLTNEKLFF. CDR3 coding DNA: TGCGCCAGCAGCCGAGAACTAGGGGGGCTAACTAATGAAAAACTGTTTTTT.

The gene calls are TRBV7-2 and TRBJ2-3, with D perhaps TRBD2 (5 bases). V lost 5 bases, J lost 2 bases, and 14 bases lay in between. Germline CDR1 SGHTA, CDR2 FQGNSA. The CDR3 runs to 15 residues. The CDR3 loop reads CASSIDYRTTDTQYF. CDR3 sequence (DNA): TGTGCCAGCAGCATAGACTACAGAACCACAGATACGCAGTATTTT.

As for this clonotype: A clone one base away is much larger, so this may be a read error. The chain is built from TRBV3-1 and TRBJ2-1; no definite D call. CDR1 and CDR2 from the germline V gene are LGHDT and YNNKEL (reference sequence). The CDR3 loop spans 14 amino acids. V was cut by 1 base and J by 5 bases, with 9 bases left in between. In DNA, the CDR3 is TGTGCCAGCAGCCAAGTAAGAAGCAACAATGAGCAGTTCTTC. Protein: CASSQVRSNNEQFF.

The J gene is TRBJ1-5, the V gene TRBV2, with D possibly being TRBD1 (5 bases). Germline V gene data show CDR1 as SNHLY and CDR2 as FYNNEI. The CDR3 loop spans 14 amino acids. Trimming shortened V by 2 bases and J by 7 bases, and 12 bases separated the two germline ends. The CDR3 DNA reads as TGTGCCAGCAGTGAACCAGGGCGAGGACAGCCCCAGCATTTT. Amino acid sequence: CASSEPGRGQPQHF.

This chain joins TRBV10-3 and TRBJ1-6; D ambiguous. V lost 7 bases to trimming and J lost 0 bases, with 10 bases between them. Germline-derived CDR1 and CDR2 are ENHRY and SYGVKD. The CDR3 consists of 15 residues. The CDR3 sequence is CAIKGGSSYNSPLHF. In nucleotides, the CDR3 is TGTGCCATCAAGGGCGGGAGCTCCTATAATTCACCCCTCCACTTT.

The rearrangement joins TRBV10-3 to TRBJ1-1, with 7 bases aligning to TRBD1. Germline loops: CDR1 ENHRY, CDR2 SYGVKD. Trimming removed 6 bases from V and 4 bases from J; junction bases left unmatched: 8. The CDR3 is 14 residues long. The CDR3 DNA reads TGTGCCATCAGGAGACAGGGTAAGGTCACTGAAGCTTTCTTT. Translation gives CAIRRQGKVTEAFF.

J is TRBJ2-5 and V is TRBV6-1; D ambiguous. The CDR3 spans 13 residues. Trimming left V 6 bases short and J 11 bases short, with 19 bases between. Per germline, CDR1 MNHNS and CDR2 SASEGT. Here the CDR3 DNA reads TGTGCCAGCAGACCCCCAAAGGAGCTTGAGCAGTACTTC. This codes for CASRPPKELEQYF.

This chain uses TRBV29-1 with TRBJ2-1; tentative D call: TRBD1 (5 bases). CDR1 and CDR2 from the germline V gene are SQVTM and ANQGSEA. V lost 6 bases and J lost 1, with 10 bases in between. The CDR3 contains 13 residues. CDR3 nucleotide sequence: TGCAGCGTCCAGGGCAGTTCCTACAATGAGCAGTTCTTC. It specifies CSVQGSSYNEQFF.